This is a list of T cell receptor beta chains from one sample in a study of a mutant IDH1 vaccine in newly diagnosed glioma. Clones were read by immunoSEQ multiplex PCR, and TCRdb kept only the in-frame ones, dropping some. The table records about 34,000 clones, about 87% of them present only once. These TCRs' antigens remain unknown. This sample comprised PBMCs, obtained from a glioma patient whose treatment included an IDH1 peptide vaccine. The receptors here all came from a woman aged 25 to 39 with glioma. CDR3s include the opening cysteine and the closing phenylalanine or tryptophan. D genes are given only for firm matches. Part of the rows lack a size; the others show once, few, many or a class for expanded clones.

len | j_gene | abundance | d_gene | v_gene | CDR3nt | CDR3aa
17 | TRBJ2-5 | - | TRBD2 | TRBV7-2 | TGTGCCAGCAGCTCCTCTAGCGGGGGGGACGGCTGGGAGACCCAGTACTTC | CASSSSSGGDGWETQYF
18 | TRBJ2-2 | - | - | TRBV5-5 | TGTGCCAGCAGCCGACAGGGCCCCCTCGGGGGAGTCGCCGGGGAGCTGTTTTTT | CASSRQGPLGGVAGELFF
15 | TRBJ2-3 | - | - | TRBV7-2 | TGTGCCAGCAGCTTAGATGCAGCAAGCACAGATACGCAGTATTTT | CASSLDAASTDTQYF
13 | TRBJ1-2 | few | - | TRBV2 | TGTGCCAGCAGCTTGGGGGGCGCTTTTGGCTACACCTTC | CASSLGGAFGYTF
16 | TRBJ1-2 | few | - | TRBV2 | TGTGCCAGCAGTGGGGAGGGTAGGAGAACTCACTATGGCTACACCTTC | CASSGEGRRTHYGYTF
14 | TRBJ1-2 | - | - | TRBV6-5 | TGTGCCAGCAGTTTAGCAGGGATTAACTATGGCTACACCTTC | CASSLAGINYGYTF
15 | TRBJ2-1 | once | TRBD2 | TRBV6-5 | TGTGCCAGCAGCCCGACTAGCGGGGGTTGGAATGAGCAGTTCTTC | CASSPTSGGWNEQFF
16 | TRBJ2-1 | - | TRBD2 | TRBV27 | TGTGCCAGCAGTTTATCGATAGTAGCGGGATTCAATGAGCAGTTCTTC | CASSLSIVAGFNEQFF
14 | TRBJ1-2 | - | - | TRBV6-6 | TGTGTTACCCGGGGGCGAAGGACAGCAAATGGCTACACCTTC | CVTRGRRTANGYTF
14 | TRBJ2-3 | once | - | TRBV4-1 | TGCGCCAGCAGCCAAGTTGGCGTCACAGATACGCAGTATTTT | CASSQVGVTDTQYF
13 | TRBJ2-3 | - | TRBD1 | TRBV25-1 | TGTGCCACCAGGACAGGCCCCACAGATACGCAGTATTTT | CATRTGPTDTQYF
16 | TRBJ2-6 | - | - | TRBV7-2 | TGTGCCAGCCGACGCCCTTCGTCCGCCGGGGCCAACGTCCTGACTTTC | CASRRPSSAGANVLTF
15 | TRBJ2-7 | - | - | TRBV4-3 | TGCGCCAGCAGCCAAGATTCAGGGCCCGGCTACGAGCAGTACTTC | CASSQDSGPGYEQYF
13 | TRBJ2-2 | - | - | TRBV6-5 | TGTGCCAGCAGGAACAGGGAAACCGGGGAGCTGTTTTTT | CASRNRETGELFF
14 | TRBJ2-3 | few | TRBD2 | TRBV2 | TGTGCCAGCAGTCTAGCGGGGAGGTTAGATACGCAGTATTTT | CASSLAGRLDTQYF
15 | TRBJ2-1 | - | TRBD1 | TRBV4-3 | TGCGCCAGCAGCCGGGGACAGCTTGGGTGGAGTGAGCAGTTCTTC | CASSRGQLGWSEQFF
13 | TRBJ2-7 | - | - | TRBV19 | TGTGCCAGTAGTCCCCTGGCCGGCTACGAGCAGTACTTC | CASSPLAGYEQYF
16 | TRBJ1-3 | - | - | TRBV25-1 | TGTGCCAGCAGTGGAGACAGGCCCCTCTCTGGAAACACCATATATTTT | CASSGDRPLSGNTIYF
12 | TRBJ1-2 | few | - | TRBV2 | TGTGCCAGCAAGGGAGGTGACTATGGCTACACCTTC | CASKGGDYGYTF
15 | TRBJ2-1 | - | - | TRBV5-5 | TGTGCCAGCAGCTTGGAAGCGGAAACCTACAATGAGCAGTTCTTC | CASSLEAETYNEQFF
13 | TRBJ1-4 | - | - | TRBV4-3 | TGCGCCAGCAGCAGCTCGTTTCAGGAAAAACTGTTTTTT | CASSSSFQEKLFF
13 | TRBJ1-1 | - | - | TRBV4-1 | TGCGCCAGCAGCCCCGGGCAGCCAACTGAAGCTTTCTTT | CASSPGQPTEAFF
14 | TRBJ1-3 | few | TRBD1 | TRBV18 | TGTGCCAGCTCAGCGGACAGGGCTGGAAACACCATATATTTT | CASSADRAGNTIYF
15 | TRBJ1-2 | - | - | TRBV5-6 | TGTGCCAGCAGCTTGGCCGTAAGGATTAACTATGGCTACACCTTC | CASSLAVRINYGYTF
13 | TRBJ1-2 | - | - | TRBV6-1 | TGTGCCAGCAGAGGCGTGGGGGACCATGGCTACACCTTC | CASRGVGDHGYTF
16 | TRBJ2-1 | - | TRBD2 | TRBV5-4 | TGTGCCAGCAGCCTGGCAGCGGGGGGGCCAAGGAATGAGCAGTTCTTC | CASSLAAGGPRNEQFF
18 | TRBJ1-3 | - | TRBD1 | TRBV7-2 | TGTGCCAGCAGCGACTACTCAGGGGGCGCCGGGGGGGGAAACACCATATATTTT | CASSDYSGGAGGGNTIYF
15 | TRBJ1-1 | - | TRBD1 | TRBV2 | TGTGCCAGCAGAGATGCGACAGGGTCGGGGGCTGAAGCTTTCTTT | CASRDATGSGAEAFF
10 | TRBJ1-6 | - | - | TRBV20-1 | TGCAGTGCACCCGGACCGAGTCCACACTTT | CSAPGPSPHF
14 | TRBJ1-1 | - | - | TRBV30 | TGTGCCTGGAGTGTAACCGGGGGGAACACTGAAGCTTTCTTT | CAWSVTGGNTEAFF
13 | TRBJ1-2 | few | - | TRBV7-9 | TGTGCCAGCAGCTTAAACAGTAACTATGGCTACACCTTC | CASSLNSNYGYTF
14 | TRBJ1-6 | - | - | TRBV5-1 | TGCGCCAGCAGCTTCGGGACGGCATCCTCACCCCTCCACTTT | CASSFGTASSPLHF
15 | TRBJ1-4 | - | - | TRBV7-9 | TGTGCCAGCAGCTTAGAGGGGGGGCATAATGAAAAACTGTTTTTT | CASSLEGGHNEKLFF
15 | TRBJ2-3 | - | - | TRBV4-3 | TGCGCCAGCTCTCCGGGCGTCGACGGGGGAGATACGCAGTATTTT | CASSPGVDGGDTQYF
13 | TRBJ1-1 | - | - | TRBV7-8 | TGTGCCAGCAGCTCCGACAGGAACACTGAAGCTTTCTTT | CASSSDRNTEAFF
13 | TRBJ2-5 | - | - | TRBV7-9 | TGTGCCAGCAGCTTTACAGCGCAAGAGACCCAGTACTTC | CASSFTAQETQYF
16 | TRBJ1-3 | - | TRBD1 | TRBV7-2 | TGTGCCAGCAGCCGGGGCGACAGGGCGGCTGGAAACACCATATATTTT | CASSRGDRAAGNTIYF
11 | TRBJ1-1 | - | - | TRBV19 | TGTGCCACTCAATGGGGTACTGAAGCTTTCTTT | CATQWGTEAFF
15 | TRBJ2-7 | - | TRBD2 | TRBV9 | TGTGCCAGCAGCGCCGGGACTAGCGGGTCCTACGAGCAGTACTTC | CASSAGTSGSYEQYF
13 | TRBJ2-1 | - | - | TRBV9 | TGTGCCAGCAGCGTAGGGGGTAGAAATGAGCAGTTCTTC | CASSVGGRNEQFF
14 | TRBJ2-2 | - | - | TRBV30 | TGTGCCTGGAGTTACAGGGGGGGCACCGGGGAGCTGTTTTTT | CAWSYRGGTGELFF
16 | TRBJ2-5 | - | - | TRBV4-2 | TGTGCCAGCAGCCAAGGGTCAAGGACAGCCGGGGGGACCCAGTACTTC | CASSQGSRTAGGTQYF
12 | TRBJ2-7 | - | - | TRBV11-2 | TGTGCCAGCAGCTTAGATGGGTTGGAGCAGTACTTC | CASSLDGLEQYF
14 | TRBJ1-6 | - | - | TRBV14 | TGTGCCAGCAGCCCCGGGACAACAAATTCACCCCTCCACTTT | CASSPGTTNSPLHF
16 | TRBJ1-4 | - | - | TRBV19 | TGTGCCAGTAGTACCAGAGCACAAGGGGCTAATGAAAAACTGTTTTTT | CASSTRAQGANEKLFF
15 | TRBJ1-2 | - | TRBD1 | TRBV4-3 | TGCGCCAGCAGCCAGGGAGGACAGGACGAGTATGGCTACACCTTC | CASSQGGQDEYGYTF
15 | TRBJ2-5 | - | - | TRBV4-2 | TGTGCCAGCAGCCAAGTTGTAAGCCGCCAAGAGACCCAGTACTTC | CASSQVVSRQETQYF
16 | TRBJ1-4 | - | - | TRBV7-6 | TGTGCCAGCAGCTCCGGCGGGGGGCCAACTAATGAAAAACTGTTTTTT | CASSSGGGPTNEKLFF
11 | TRBJ1-1 | - | - | TRBV10-3 | TGTGCCATCAGTGAGTCGTTCCAGTCTTTCTTT | CAISESFQSFF
16 | TRBJ2-3 | - | - | TRBV15 | TGTGCCACCAGCAGGCAGGACTTGTTTAGCACAGATACGCAGTATTTT | CATSRQDLFSTDTQYF
17 | TRBJ2-3 | - | TRBD2 | TRBV7-9 | TGTGCCAGCAGCTTAGTGCGGGGGGTAACGAGCACAGATACGCAGTATTTT | CASSLVRGVTSTDTQYF
16 | TRBJ2-2 | medium-sized | TRBD2 | TRBV7-9 | TGTGCCAGCAGCTTCAATAGCGGGGGGTCTACCAAGGAGCTGTTTTTT | CASSFNSGGSTKELFF
13 | TRBJ2-7 | - | - | TRBV5-6 | - | CASSFGQGAEKYF
13 | TRBJ1-5 | - | - | TRBV19 | TGTGCCAGTAGTATAGGAAGTGGAGTGTCCCAGCATTTT | CASSIGSGVSQHF
14 | TRBJ1-1 | once | - | TRBV7-6 | TGTGCCAGCAGCTCCCTCGGGGGGAACACTGAAGCTTTCTTT | CASSSLGGNTEAFF
14 | TRBJ2-7 | - | TRBD1 | TRBV27 | TGTGCCAGCAGCGCCGGGACAGGGACCTACGAGCAGTACTTC | CASSAGTGTYEQYF
14 | TRBJ1-5 | - | - | TRBV13 | TGTGCCAGCAGCTCCCGATATAGCAATCAGCCCCAGCATTTT | CASSSRYSNQPQHF